The 31 T cell receptor beta chains below come from one sample, sequenced in a study of blood T cell repertoires in COVID-19. This table comes from immunoSEQ multiplex PCR, and its TCRdb copy is limited to in-frame clones, with some not included. The table lists roughly 230,000 clones, approximately 86% of them singletons, with 5.5% to 7.5% in the top ten. Sequencing input: peripheral blood. These receptors all stem from a woman aged 60-75 years with active or convalescent COVID-19.

The V and J genes are TRBV30 and TRBJ1-2, with 7 bases that match TRBD1. CDR3 length equals 16 residues. The trim removed 7 bases at V and 3 bases at J, leaving 17 bases unmatched. Per the germline V gene, CDR1 is GTSNPN and CDR2 is SVGIG (reference sequence). Here the CDR3 reads CAYRDFRQGKDYGYTF. In DNA form, the CDR3 reads TGTGCCTACCGAGATTTTCGACAGGGTAAAGACTATGGCTACACCTTC. The variable domain in full, completed from reference TRBV30 and TRBJ1-2, reads SQTIHQWPATLVQPVGSPLSLECTVEGTSNPNLYWYRQAAGRGLQLLFYSVGIGQISSEVPQNLSASRPQDRQFILSSKKLLLSDSGFYLCAYRDFRQGKDYGYTFGSGTRLTVV.

This chain links TRBV4-2 with TRBJ2-1; 10 positions match TRBD2. CDR3 length: 17 amino acids. The V and J ends lost 0 bases and 6 bases, in that order; junction bases with no gene match: 8. Germline CDR1 is LGHNA and CDR2 is YNFKEQ. The DNA of the CDR3 is TGTGCCAGCAGCCAAGAGGGGCAGCGGGGGGGCCTCAATGAGCAGTTCTTC. As protein: CASSQEGQRGGLNEQFF.

The gene calls are TRBV4-1 and TRBJ1-5; TRBD1 agrees at 9 bases. The CDR3 runs 14 residues. The V and J ends lost 4 bases and 6 bases, in that order; junction bases with no gene match: 4. Germline V gives CDR1 MGHRA, CDR2 YSYEKL. The CDR3 protein is CASSRTGDVQPQHF. The CDR3 DNA sequence: TGCGCCAGCAGCCGGACAGGGGACGTTCAGCCCCAGCATTTT.

This clone was seen only once. The genes are TRBV7-9 and TRBJ2-7; possibly TRBD1 for D (5 bases). Looked up from germline, CDR1 is SEHNR and CDR2 is FQNEAQ (reference sequence). Trimming took off 1 base at V and 4 bases at J, with 17 bases between the two ends. CDR3 length: 16 residues. The CDR3 bases are TGTGCCAGCAGCTTAGGCGACAGCTCCGTGGTGTACGAGCAGTACGTC. It specifies CASSLGDSSVVYEQYV.

The chain uses TRBV5-4 and TRBJ2-1; 10 bases are shared with TRBD2. Trimming at V came to 3 bases and at J to 6 bases, leaving 12 bases not matched to a gene. The length of the CDR3 is 17 residues. Per germline, CDR1 SGHNT and CDR2 YYREEE (reference sequence). CDR3 bases: TGTGCCAGCAGCTCCGGGAGCGGGAGGGCCGTGTTCAATGAGCAGTTCTTC. Translation gives CASSSGSGRAVFNEQFF.

The chain combines TRBV28 with TRBJ2-5, with 7 bases identical to TRBD1. V gave up 3 bases and J gave up 2 bases; unmatched junction bases: 9. This CDR3 contains 16 residues. The germline V gene encodes CDR1 MDHEN and CDR2 SYDVKM. CDR3 protein: CASSFSGGDGQETQYF. In DNA form, the CDR3 reads TGTGCCAGCAGTTTTTCAGGGGGTGATGGACAAGAGACCCAGTACTTC. Using reference TRBV28 and TRBJ2-5 for the parts outside the CDR3, the full variable domain is DVKVTQSSRYLVKRTGEKVFLECVQDMDHENMFWYRQDPGLGLRLIYFSYDVKMKEKGDIPEGYSVSREKKERFSLILESASTNQTSMYLCASSFSGGDGQETQYFGPGTRLLVL.

The V gene is TRBV19, the J gene TRBJ1-6; D gene unclear. The germline V gene has CDR1 LNHDA and CDR2 SQIVND (reference sequence). Trimming removed 3 bases at V and 7 bases at J, with 10 bases between. The CDR3 loop spans 14 amino acids. CDR3: CASSIRQENSPLHF. The DNA of the CDR3 is TGTGCCAGTAGTATTCGGCAGGAAAATTCACCCCTCCACTTT.

This clone was detected only once. The chain employs TRBV10-3 and TRBJ1-4; no definite D call. The CDR3 runs 13 residues. Germline V gene sequence: CDR1 ENHRY, CDR2 SYGVKD. V lost 8 bases, J lost 7 bases, and 14 bases lay in between. DNA for the CDR3: TGTGCCATCCAGCCCGCTGGAGGTGAAAAACTGTTTTTT. Protein sequence: CAIQPAGGEKLFF.

This chain links TRBV6-5 with TRBJ2-2; the match to TRBD1 covers 8 bases. The V gene end was trimmed by 6 bases and the J gene end by 3 bases; junction bases not matched to a gene: 6. There are 15 residues in the CDR3. The germline CDR1 and CDR2 sequences are MNHEY and SVGAGI. The CDR3 loop is CASRSGQGHTGELFF. The CDR3 DNA follows: TGTGCCAGCAGGTCTGGACAGGGCCACACCGGGGAGCTGTTTTTT.

CDR3 sequence reads: CASRWGEDQPQHF. CDR3 in DNA: TGTGCCAGTCGCTGGGGGGAAGATCAGCCCCAGCATTTT. This chain connects TRBV19 to TRBJ1-5, with D possibly matching TRBD1 (5 bases). Germline-derived CDR1 and CDR2 are LNHDA and SQIVND (reference sequence). V was shortened by 8 bases and J by 5 bases, with 13 bases between the two germline ends. The CDR3 has 13 amino acids.

This rearrangement joins TRBV30 to TRBJ2-2, with D possibly TRBD2 on 5 matching bases. In germline, CDR1 is GTSNPN, CDR2 SVGIG (reference sequence). V lost 3 bases and J lost 4, with 9 bases in between. This CDR3 comprises 13 residues. CDR3 DNA: TGTGCCTGGAGAGACTATCTCACCGGGGAGCTGTTTTTT. The encoded protein is CAWRDYLTGELFF.

The V gene is TRBV5-6, the J gene TRBJ2-3, with 16 bases lining up with TRBD2. The CDR3 sequence is 18 residues long. The germline V gene has CDR1 SGHDT and CDR2 YYEEEE. V lost 0 bases to trimming and J lost 5 bases; unmatched junction nucleotides: 6. The CDR3 sequence: CASSLEGTSGGAGDTQYF. The CDR3 region has the DNA TGTGCCAGCAGCTTGGAGGGGACTAGCGGGGGGGCAGGAGATACGCAGTATTTT.

The chain joins TRBV10-3 to TRBJ1-3; TRBD1 is a possible D gene (5 bases). The CDR3 totals 18 residues. In germline, CDR1 is ENHRY, CDR2 SYGVKD. Trimming left V 4 bases short and J 4 bases short, with 23 bases between. CDR3 in DNA: TGTGCCATCAGTGCCCGACGAGTGGGAGGGGACGAAGGAAACACCATATATTTT. This codes for CAISARRVGGDEGNTIYF.

A single count supports this clone. The chain combines TRBV9 with TRBJ1-3, with D possibly TRBD1 on 5 matching bases. With 0 bases removed from V and 0 bases from J, the gap between germline ends came to 19 bases. The CDR3 spans 19 residues. Germline V gene lookup returns CDR1 SGDLS and CDR2 YYNGEE. DNA of the CDR3: TGTGCCAGCAGCGTAGGGAGGGGCGGTTCCAGTATCTCTGGAAACACCATATATTTT. Encoded protein: CASSVGRGGSSISGNTIYF.

The V call is TRBV3-1 (or the pseudogene TRBV3-2), the J call TRBJ2-3; D is unresolved. CDR1 and CDR2 from the germline V gene are LGHDT and YNNKEL (reference sequence). Trimming took 4 bases from V and 1 from J, leaving 6 bases between them. The CDR3 consists of 13 residues. CDR3 DNA sequence: TGTGCCAGCAGCCCCCCGGGCACAGATACGCAGTATTTT. Protein product: CASSPPGTDTQYF.

This clone showed up just once. J is TRBJ2-1 and V is TRBV11-3; 13 bases are shared with TRBD2. With 1 base clipped from V and 2 bases from J, the junction kept 5 bases outside the gene matches. The germline V gene encodes CDR1 SGHNT and CDR2 YENEEA. The CDR3 totals 18 residues. CDR3 residues: CASSLVSGTSGTYNEQFF. The CDR3 DNA sequence: TGTGCCAGCAGCTTAGTTTCCGGGACTAGCGGGACCTACAATGAGCAGTTCTTC.

V is TRBV29-1 and J is TRBJ2-6; D unresolved. CDR3 length equals 13 residues. V was cut by 5 bases and J by 0 bases, with 5 bases left in between. The germline CDR1 and CDR2 sequences are SQVTM and ANQGSEA. The CDR3 DNA reads as TGCAGCGTTTATCTCTCTGGGGCCAACGTCCTGACTTTC. This gives the protein CSVYLSGANVLTF.

The chain couples TRBV19 to TRBJ2-3; D uncertain. The CDR3 runs to 15 residues. Per germline, CDR1 LNHDA and CDR2 SQIVND (reference sequence). The V gene lost 1 base and the J gene lost 4 bases, with 12 bases spanning the gap. CDR3 amino acids: CASSIVGVPSDTQYF. For the CDR3, the DNA is TGTGCCAGTAGTATAGTAGGAGTACCCTCAGATACGCAGTATTTT.

The chain couples TRBV29-1 to TRBJ2-7; a possible D gene is TRBD1 (5 bases). The CDR3 extends over 13 amino acids. Per the germline V gene, CDR1 is SQVTM and CDR2 is ANQGSEA. The CDR3 sequence is CGVGVLGSYEQYV. The CDR3 DNA follows: TGCGGGGTAGGGGTTCTAGGCTCCTACGAGCAGTACGTC.

The rearrangement uses TRBV5-1 and TRBJ2-2; D is ambiguous. CDR3 length: 13 amino acids. Germline CDR1 and CDR2: SGHRS and YFSETQ. The germline V and J ends were trimmed by 2 bases and 3 bases, with 5 bases remaining between them. The CDR3 sequence is CASSFPDTGELFF. For the CDR3, the DNA is TGCGCCAGCAGCTTTCCGGACACCGGGGAGCTGTTTTTT.

A single count supports this clone. J is TRBJ2-1 and V is TRBV27; 7 bases align to TRBD2. V gave up 0 bases and J gave up 8 bases; unmatched junction bases: 4. Germline V gene lookup returns CDR1 MNHEY and CDR2 SMNVEV (reference sequence). The CDR3 runs 14 residues. This CDR3 reads CASSLSGGWHEQFF. CDR3 DNA sequence: TGTGCCAGCAGTTTATCCGGGGGGTGGCATGAGCAGTTCTTC.

The V call is TRBV28, the J call TRBJ1-6; 9 bases agree with TRBD1. The CDR3 runs 19 residues. The V segment lost 5 bases and the J segment 0 bases; nucleotides outside the gene matches: 11. Germline CDR1 reads MDHEN; CDR2 reads SYDVKM. CDR3 amino acids: CASSPPSGQGSSYNSPLHF. CDR3 coding DNA: TGTGCCAGCAGTCCACCATCGGGACAGGGAAGCTCCTATAATTCACCCCTCCACTTT.

This clone was seen only a few times. The chain has TRBV7-9 and TRBJ1-1; D is uncertain. The CDR3 covers 12 residues. Germline assignment: CDR1 SEHNR and CDR2 FQNEAQ (reference sequence). Trimming left V 3 bases short and J 8 bases short, with 10 bases between. CDR3 region: CASSFSLLEAFF. In nucleotides, the CDR3 is TGTGCCAGCAGCTTCTCACTTCTGGAAGCTTTCTTT. The variable domain in full, completed from reference TRBV7-9 and TRBJ1-1, reads DTGVSQNPRHKITKRGQNVTFRCDPISEHNRLYWYRQTLGQGPEFLTYFQNEAQLEKSRLLSDRFSAERPKGSFSTLEIQRTEQGDSAMYLCASSFSLLEAFFGQGTRLTVV.

The CDR3 DNA is TGCAGCGTTAGAATAGGGGGGGACACTGAAGCTTTCTTT. Amino acid sequence: CSVRIGGDTEAFF. The chain combines TRBV29-1 with TRBJ1-1; possibly TRBD1 for D (6 bases). The V end lost 5 bases, the J end lost 3 bases, and 13 bases lay between the germline ends. This CDR3 is 13 amino acids long. Germline V gene sequence: CDR1 SQVTM, CDR2 ANQGSEA.

This chain links TRBV6-1 with TRBJ1-3; 8 nucleotides agree with TRBD1. Per the germline V gene, CDR1 is MNHNS and CDR2 is SASEGT. The CDR3 is 19 residues long. J lost 1 base, V lost 1 base, and 12 bases had no gene match. The CDR3 protein is CASSEGAGTGLSSGNTIYF. CDR3 nucleotides: TGTGCCAGCAGTGAAGGGGCAGGGACAGGCCTATCTTCTGGAAACACCATATATTTT.

The chain joins TRBV3-1 (or the pseudogene TRBV3-2) to TRBJ1-1; D not resolved. Germline assignment: CDR1 LGHDT and CDR2 YNNKEL (reference sequence). With 4 bases removed from V and 3 bases from J, the gap between germline ends came to 12 bases. The CDR3 has 14 residues. Written as DNA, the CDR3 is TGTGCCAGCAGCCTCAGCCCCGGGGACACTGAAGCTTTCTTT. Translating it yields CASSLSPGDTEAFF.

The CDR3, as DNA: TGTGCCAGCAGCCCGAAGCGAACCGGGGAGCTGTTTTTT. Its translation: CASSPKRTGELFF. The chain is built from TRBV11-3 and TRBJ2-2; no definite D call. The V end was cut by 5 bases, the J end by 5 bases, with 9 bases between. The CDR3 has 13 amino acids. The V gene's germline CDR1 is SGHNT and CDR2 YENEEA.

The V call is TRBV7-9, the J call TRBJ1-1, with a weak D call TRBD1 (5 bases). In germline, CDR1 is SEHNR, CDR2 FQNEAQ (reference sequence). The germline V and J ends were trimmed by 1 base and 8 bases, with 5 bases remaining between them. This CDR3 has 11 amino acids. CDR3 bases: TGTGCCAGCAGCTTAGACAGGGAAGCTTTCTTT. Translated, it gives CASSLDREAFF. The variable domain in full, with the rest retrieved from reference TRBV7-9 and TRBJ1-1, is DTGVSQNPRHKITKRGQNVTFRCDPISEHNRLYWYRQTLGQGPEFLTYFQNEAQLEKSRLLSDRFSAERPKGSFSTLEIQRTEQGDSAMYLCASSLDREAFFGQGTRLTVV.

V is TRBV18 and J is TRBJ1-3; D may be TRBD1 (5 bases). Trimming stripped 3 bases from V and 3 bases from J, with 9 bases between. Germline CDR1 is KGHSH and CDR2 is LQKENI. The CDR3 has 14 amino acids. CDR3 coding DNA: TGTGCCAGCTCACCCAGGGCCGGTGGAAACACCATATATTTT. Protein product: CASSPRAGGNTIYF.

As DNA, the CDR3 is TGTGCCACCCGAACGCGGGACAGAAGGAGTCAGCCCCAGCATTTT. Its translation is CATRTRDRRSQPQHF. The chain couples TRBV19 to TRBJ1-5; TRBD1 agrees at 7 bases. Unmatched junction bases numbered 15, after V lost 10 bases and J lost 6 bases. This CDR3 has 15 residues. Germline-derived CDR1 and CDR2 are LNHDA and SQIVND (reference sequence).

This rearrangement joins TRBV7-8 to TRBJ2-2; 13 nucleotides match TRBD2. J lost 8 bases, V lost 5 bases, and 8 bases had no gene match. Germline lookup yields CDR1 SGHVS and CDR2 FQNEAQ. The CDR3 covers 16 residues. In DNA form, the CDR3 reads TGTGCCAGCAGCATAACTAGCGGGGGGGCAGGTGGGGAGCTGTTTTTT. Translation gives CASSITSGGAGGELFF.